These 15 T cell receptor beta chains were sequenced from one sample in a study of cytomegalovirus exposure and HLA in healthy donors. PCR employed 60 Vbeta and 13 Jbeta primers. Clones were sequenced by immunoSEQ multiplex PCR, and TCRdb holds only the in-frame ones, with some missing. Here the sample table reports over 60,000 clones. The sequencing sample was made of PBMCs. The source of these receptors is a female donor in good health and CMV-seropositive.

The chain uses TRBV19 and TRBJ1-1; D is unclear. The CDR3 extends over 13 amino acids. Germline-derived CDR1 and CDR2 are LNHDA and SQIVND (reference sequence). With 3 bases removed from V and 11 bases from J, the gap between germline ends came to 16 bases. CDR3 protein: CASSIGPGSEAFF. The DNA of the CDR3 is TGTGCCAGTAGTATCGGTCCGGGAAGCGAGGCTTTCTTT.

This chain joins TRBV27 and TRBJ1-5; TRBD1 agrees at 9 bases. The CDR3 consists of 15 residues. Germline V lookup: CDR1 MNHEY, CDR2 SMNVEV (reference sequence). Unmatched junction bases numbered 8, after V lost 5 bases and J lost 6 bases. The CDR3 DNA reads as TGTGCCAGCAGTCTGATCGGACAGGGGAGTCAGCCCCAGCATTTT. Amino acids: CASSLIGQGSQPQHF.

This chain links TRBV29-1 with TRBJ2-1; possible D gene TRBD1, 6 bases. Trimming removed 3 bases from V and 3 bases from J, with 12 bases in between. From germline, CDR1 is SQVTM and CDR2 ANQGSEA. The CDR3 sequence is 14 residues long. For the CDR3, the DNA is TGCAGCGTTGATTCGACAGGTCTCTACAATGAGCAGTTCTTC. Its translation: CSVDSTGLYNEQFF.

The chain joins TRBV9 to TRBJ2-7; 9 bases map to TRBD1. Germline V gives CDR1 SGDLS, CDR2 YYNGEE. This CDR3 region has 14 residues. Unmatched junction bases numbered 4, after V lost 0 bases and J lost 6 bases. The CDR3 spells CASSVEQGAGEQYF. The CDR3 DNA is TGTGCCAGCAGCGTAGAACAGGGGGCCGGCGAGCAGTACTTC.

The chain carries TRBV7-2 and TRBJ2-1, with D possibly matching TRBD2 (5 bases). CDR1 is SGHTA and CDR2 is FQGNSA in the germline V gene. The CDR3 covers 14 residues. Deletions cut 1 base from V and 4 bases from J, with 8 bases between. The CDR3 nucleotides read TGTGCCAGCAGCTTAGAGAGGGAATACAATGAGCAGTTCTTC. Residues: CASSLEREYNEQFF.

The CDR3 DNA reads TGTGCCACCCTCCGACGGGGATCCTCCTACGAGCAGTACTTC. This gives the protein CATLRRGSSYEQYF. The rearrangement joins TRBV2 to TRBJ2-7; D is perhaps TRBD2 (5 bases). The CDR3 covers 14 residues. Germline loops: CDR1 SNHLY, CDR2 FYNNEI. Trimming removed 10 bases at V and 0 bases at J, with 16 bases between. Based on the CDR3 plus reference TRBV2 and TRBJ2-7, the full variable domain is EPEVTQTPSHQVTQMGQEVILRCVPISNHLYFYWYRQILGQKVEFLVSFYNNEISEKSEIFDDQFSVERPDGSNFTLKIRSTKLEDSAMYFCATLRRGSSYEQYFGPGTRLTVT.

The chain couples TRBV5-4 to TRBJ1-3; 9 bases are a match to TRBD1. Per the germline V gene, CDR1 is SGHNT and CDR2 is YYREEE (reference sequence). V trimming: 5 bases; J trimming: 0 bases; junction bases outside the gene matches: 6. The CDR3 spans 16 residues. The CDR3 region is CASSPGTGSSGNTIYF. Here the CDR3 DNA reads TGTGCCAGCAGTCCAGGGACAGGGAGCTCTGGAAACACCATATATTTT.

The V call is TRBV7-9, the J call TRBJ2-1, with D possibly matching TRBD2 (7 bases). The CDR3 extends over 14 amino acids. The V end lost 5 bases, the J end lost 5 bases, and 13 bases lay between the germline ends. Per the germline V gene, CDR1 is SEHNR and CDR2 is FQNEAQ (reference sequence). The CDR3 is CASSRRGGDNEQFF. The CDR3 DNA sequence: TGTGCCAGCAGCCGAAGAGGGGGGGACAATGAGCAGTTCTTC.

This chain uses TRBV5-1 with TRBJ2-2; 11 bases agree with TRBD2. Looked up from germline, CDR1 is SGHRS and CDR2 is YFSETQ. This CDR3 spans 16 amino acids. V trimming: 4 bases; J trimming: 4 bases; junction bases outside the gene matches: 6. As DNA, the CDR3 is TGCGCCAGCAGCCCGGGGACTAGCGGAACCACCGGGGAGCTGTTTTTT. Translation: CASSPGTSGTTGELFF.

This chain connects TRBV30 to TRBJ2-1, with TRBD2 identical over 11 bases. The CDR3 runs 15 residues. The germline V gene has CDR1 GTSNPN and CDR2 SVGIG (reference sequence). Trimming took 1 base from V and 2 from J; bases not matched to a gene: 1. The CDR3 nucleotides read TGTGCCTGGAGTGGACTAGCGGGAACCTACAATGAGCAGTTCTTC. Its protein product is CAWSGLAGTYNEQFF. Using reference TRBV30 and TRBJ2-1 for the parts outside the CDR3, the full variable domain is SQTIHQWPATLVQPVGSPLSLECTVEGTSNPNLYWYRQAAGRGLQLLFYSVGIGQISSEVPQNLSASRPQDRQFILSSKKLLLSDSGFYLCAWSGLAGTYNEQFFGPGTRLTVL.

The chain links TRBV6-4 to TRBJ2-1; a weak D match, TRBD2 (6 bases). V dropped 5 bases and J dropped 0 bases, with 11 bases sitting between them. Germline V CDR1 and CDR2: MRHNA, SNTAGT. The CDR3 spans 15 residues. This CDR3 reads CASSPLASSYNEQFF. Written as DNA, the CDR3 is TGTGCCAGCAGTCCCCTAGCGAGCTCCTACAATGAGCAGTTCTTC.

The chain has TRBV5-5 and TRBJ1-1, with a possible D match to TRBD1 (5 bases). The CDR3 length is 13 residues. The germline gives CDR1 SGHKS, CDR2 YYEKEE (reference sequence). Trimming removed 4 bases at V and 6 bases at J, with 13 bases between. In nucleotides, the CDR3 is TGTGCCAGCAGCCCGTGGGGGGAAGCTGAAGCTTTCTTT. This codes for CASSPWGEAEAFF.

This sequence joins TRBV29-1 and TRBJ2-2; possible D gene TRBD2, 5 bases. The V gene's germline CDR1 is SQVTM and CDR2 ANQGSEA. The CDR3 is made up of 13 amino acids. Trimming took 5 bases from V and 4 from J, leaving 11 bases between them. The CDR3 protein is CSVLLDSTGELFF. CDR3 bases: TGCAGCGTTTTACTGGACTCCACCGGGGAGCTGTTTTTT.

V gene TRBV27 combines with J gene TRBJ2-7; D is possibly TRBD2 (6 bases). Germline V gene data show CDR1 as MNHEY and CDR2 as SMNVEV (reference sequence). The CDR3 loop spans 15 amino acids. V dropped 2 bases and J dropped 3 bases, with 14 bases sitting between them. DNA for the CDR3: TGTGCCAGCAGTTTACGGTCCGGCGGGGACTACGAGCAGTACTTC. This encodes CASSLRSGGDYEQYF.

The rearrangement links TRBV20-1 to TRBJ2-1; D gene unclear. The V and J ends lost 6 bases and 8 bases respectively, with 11 bases between them. The CDR3 consists of 11 residues. The V gene's germline CDR1 is DFQATT and CDR2 SNEGSKA (reference sequence). CDR3 in amino acids: CSALRSYEQFF. CDR3 nucleotides: TGCAGTGCCCTTCGGAGCTATGAGCAGTTCTTC.